What follows describes a single T cell receptor (beta chain). A read error may explain this, as a much larger clone is one base away. A single record per CDR3 protein comes from TCRdb applying MiXCR to the RACE reads. The sample comprises a few hundred thousand distinct CDR3 sequences, around 4.8% of which are singletons, and around 2% rests with the top ten. Time point described: patch test 1, 2 weeks after DPC sensitization. The treatment was: therapeutic diphenylcyclopropenone sensitization with weekly scalp DPC. Ahead of applying each patch test, blood was sampled. This entry belongs to a study of human T cells and chemical hapten exposure. Study-wide context: Sensitizing treatment utilized 2% DPC over a roughly 2 cm by roughly 2 cm portion of upper inner arm skin.

Sample: whole blood, taken in connection with sensitization to the hapten diphenylcyclopropenone (DPC). This TCR came from a woman aged 45-60 years with alopecia areata. Some clones in this sample may be carry-over from other donors' samples.

CDR3 sequence reads: CASGSLDEVMETQYF. The CDR3 DNA reads TGCGCCAGCGGTAGCTTGGATGAGGTGATGGAGACCCAGTACTTC. The V and J genes are TRBV5-1 and TRBJ2-5; no reliable D call. Per germline, CDR1 SGHRS and CDR2 YFSETQ. The CDR3 contains 15 residues. With 7 bases removed from V and 5 bases from J, the gap between germline ends came to 21 bases.